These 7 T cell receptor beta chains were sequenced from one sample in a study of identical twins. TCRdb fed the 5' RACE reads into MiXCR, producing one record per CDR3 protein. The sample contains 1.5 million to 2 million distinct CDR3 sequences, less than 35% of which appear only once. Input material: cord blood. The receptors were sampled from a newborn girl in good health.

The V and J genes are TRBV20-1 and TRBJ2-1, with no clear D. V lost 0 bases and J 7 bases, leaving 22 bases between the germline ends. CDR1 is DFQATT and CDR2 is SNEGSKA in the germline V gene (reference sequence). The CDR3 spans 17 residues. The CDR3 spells CSARDWQVRSPTNEQFF. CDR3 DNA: TGCAGTGCTAGAGATTGGCAGGTTCGGAGCCCCACAAATGAGCAGTTCTTC.

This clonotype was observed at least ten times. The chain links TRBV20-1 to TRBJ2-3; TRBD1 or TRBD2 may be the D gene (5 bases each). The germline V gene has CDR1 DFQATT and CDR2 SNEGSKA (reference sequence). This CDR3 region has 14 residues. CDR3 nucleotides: TGCAGCGCGCACGGGGACCTCAGCACAGATACGCAGTATTTT. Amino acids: CSAHGDLSTDTQYF.

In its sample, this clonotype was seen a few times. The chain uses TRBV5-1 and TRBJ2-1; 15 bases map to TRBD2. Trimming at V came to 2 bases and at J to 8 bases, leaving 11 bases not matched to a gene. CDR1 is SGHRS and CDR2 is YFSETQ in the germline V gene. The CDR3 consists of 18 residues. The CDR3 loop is CASSLPGLAGGRGDEQFF. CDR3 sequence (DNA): TGCGCCAGCAGCTTACCGGGACTAGCGGGAGGAAGAGGCGATGAGCAGTTCTTC.

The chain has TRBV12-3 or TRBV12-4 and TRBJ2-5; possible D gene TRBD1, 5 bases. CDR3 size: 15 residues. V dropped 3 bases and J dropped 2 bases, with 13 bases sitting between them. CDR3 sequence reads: CASSFGRGRQETQYF. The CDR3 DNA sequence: TGTGCCAGCAGTTTTGGTAGGGGAAGGCAAGAGACCCAGTACTTC.

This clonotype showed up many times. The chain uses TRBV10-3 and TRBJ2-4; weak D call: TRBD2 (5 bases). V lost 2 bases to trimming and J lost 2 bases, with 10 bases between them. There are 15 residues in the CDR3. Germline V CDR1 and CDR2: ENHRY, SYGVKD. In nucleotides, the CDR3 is TGTGCCATCAGTGAGACTAGGGAGACCAAAAACATTCAGTACTTC. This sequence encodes CAISETRETKNIQYF.

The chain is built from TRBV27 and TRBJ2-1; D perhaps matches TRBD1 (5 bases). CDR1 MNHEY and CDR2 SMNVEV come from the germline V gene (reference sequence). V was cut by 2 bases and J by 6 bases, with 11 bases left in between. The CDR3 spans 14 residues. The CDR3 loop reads CASSLTTQGNEQFF. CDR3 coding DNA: TGTGCCAGCAGTTTAACTACTCAGGGCAATGAGCAGTTCTTC.

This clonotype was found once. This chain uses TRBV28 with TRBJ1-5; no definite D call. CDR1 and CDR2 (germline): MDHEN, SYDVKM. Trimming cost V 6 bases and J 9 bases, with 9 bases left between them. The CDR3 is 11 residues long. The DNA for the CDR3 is TGTGCCAGCAGCGCGGTCCTGCCCCAGCATTTT. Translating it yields CASSAVLPQHF.